This T cell receptor (beta chain) was retrieved from a study of shared clonotypes between healthy human individuals. General study results and limits: Naive CD4 clonotype sharing across several donors was approximately 5%. At large depth, rarefaction still showed sorted-subset sequencing to be incomplete.

A word on this clone: What it binds is unknown.

Libraries were prepared by immunoSEQ multiplex PCR; TCRdb keeps only in-frame clonotypes and omits some of them. The table shows around 1.4 million clones, with about 98.5% occurring only once. Naive CD4+ cells were CD45RA-selected; the remaining cells were memory. This CDR3 has 16 residues. The germline V and J ends were trimmed by 5 bases and 1 base, with 14 bases remaining between them. Germline-derived CDR1 and CDR2 are SGHTA and FQGNSA. Sequences were obtained from naive CD4+ T cells sorted from blood. Stated subset: CD45RA+ positively selected. The chain is built from TRBV7-2 and TRBJ2-2; D is ambiguous. The sequence was obtained from a man under 40 in good health. CDR3 sequence reads: CASSRVWHQNTGELFF. The CDR3 bases are TGTGCCAGCAGCCGCGTATGGCACCAGAACACCGGGGAGCTGTTTTTT.